A single sample gave rise to the 3 T cell receptor beta chains below, sequenced in a study of long-term antiretroviral therapy in people with HIV. Survey level was the resolution at which the v3.0 immunoSEQ assay ran. Generated by immunoSEQ multiplex PCR, the TCRdb table keeps only in-frame clones and is missing some. This sample yields some 11,000 clones, of which roughly 76% are seen a single time; under 20% belongs to the top ten. Sequencing was performed on unsorted PBMCs, taken at the start of antiretroviral therapy, before treatment. These receptors were taken from a man aged 30 to 45 with HIV.

The chain joins TRBV10-3 to TRBJ2-1; no clear D. V was shortened by 2 bases and J by 2 bases, with 10 bases between the two germline ends. This CDR3 comprises 15 residues. The V gene's germline CDR1 is ENHRY and CDR2 SYGVKD. The DNA for the CDR3 is TGTGCCATCAGTGAGCGGGCCAGGACCTACAATGAGCAGTTCTTC. Residues: CAISERARTYNEQFF.

The chain joins TRBV27 to TRBJ1-1, with D tentatively TRBD1 (6 bases). V lost 6 bases and J lost 5, with 13 bases in between. The CDR3 spans 13 residues. Germline assignment: CDR1 MNHEY and CDR2 SMNVEV (reference sequence). As DNA, the CDR3 is TGTGCCAGCAGCCTGGGGGCCATGACTGAAGCTTTCTTT. It translates to CASSLGAMTEAFF.

The chain is built from TRBV10-2 and TRBJ2-1; D unclear. The CDR3 is 15 amino acids. From germline, CDR1 is WSHSY and CDR2 SAAADI. Trimming left V 3 bases short and J 4 bases short, with 13 bases between. The DNA of the CDR3 is TGCGCCAGCAGTGATGGCCCCACACCGTACAATGAGCAGTTCTTC. Its protein product is CASSDGPTPYNEQFF.